These 29 T cell receptor beta chains were all obtained from the same sample, sequenced in a study of OX40 agonist ivuxolimab in advanced cancers. Repertoires were generated with immunoSEQ multiplex PCR, while TCRdb's copy carries only in-frame clones and drops some. The sample includes approximately 73,000 clones, 70% to 90% of them seen just once. The source material was CD4+ or CD8+ T cells sorted from blood, sampled in a trial of the OX40 agonist ivuxolimab. The receptors stem from an adult with an advanced solid tumor such as melanoma, head and neck, liver or kidney cancer.

This clone was seen a few times. The genes are TRBV7-9 and TRBJ1-2, with 8 bases fitting TRBD1. The length of the CDR3 is 12 residues. The trim removed 4 bases at V and 10 bases at J, leaving 5 bases unmatched. Germline-derived CDR1 and CDR2 are SEHNR and FQNEAQ (reference sequence). In nucleotides, the CDR3 is TGTGCCAGCAGCTCCGGGACAGGTCCCTACACCTTC. Its translation is CASSSGTGPYTF.

CDR3 nucleotide sequence: TGTGCCAGCAGCCTCAGGACAGGGGATTCTTCACCCCTCCACTTT. This sequence encodes CASSLRTGDSSPLHF. V gene TRBV5-4 combines with J gene TRBJ1-6, with 9 bases matching TRBD1. V lost 4 bases to trimming and J lost 9 bases; unmatched junction nucleotides: 8. CDR1 is SGHNT, CDR2 YYREEE, per germline (reference sequence). The CDR3 sequence is 15 residues long.

This chain joins TRBV27 and TRBJ2-1; 7 bases are a match to TRBD2. V lost 8 bases, J lost 0 bases, and 7 bases stayed unmatched. The CDR3 sequence is 15 residues long. The V gene's germline CDR1 is MNHEY and CDR2 SMNVEV (reference sequence). CDR3 sequence: CASAVAGGSYNEQFF. Written as DNA, the CDR3 is TGTGCCAGCGCGGTAGCGGGTGGCTCCTACAATGAGCAGTTCTTC.

V and J are TRBV28 and TRBJ1-4; 7 bases line up with TRBD1. The CDR3 is 15 residues long. The V and J ends lost 1 base and 5 bases, in that order; junction bases with no gene match: 4. CDR1 is MDHEN, CDR2 SYDVKM, per germline. The CDR3 DNA is TGTGCCAGCAGTTTATCAGGGGACAGAAATGAAAAACTGTTTTTT. Translation gives CASSLSGDRNEKLFF. Full variable domain (missing parts from reference TRBV28 and TRBJ1-4): DVKVTQSSRYLVKRTGEKVFLECVQDMDHENMFWYRQDPGLGLRLIYFSYDVKMKEKGDIPEGYSVSREKKERFSLILESASTNQTSMYLCASSLSGDRNEKLFFGSGTQLSVL.

The rearrangement uses TRBV27 and TRBJ2-7; TRBD1 agrees at 7 bases. This CDR3 has 13 residues. Germline loops: CDR1 MNHEY, CDR2 SMNVEV (reference sequence). V dropped 5 bases and J dropped 2; count of bases not matched to a gene: 3. The CDR3 loop reads CASSIGTAYEQYF. As DNA, the CDR3 is TGTGCCAGCAGTATCGGGACAGCCTACGAGCAGTACTTC.

The chain has TRBV27 and TRBJ2-3; TRBD2 might be the D (7 bases). This CDR3 has 14 amino acids. Germline CDR1 and CDR2: MNHEY and SMNVEV (reference sequence). V was trimmed by 1 base and J by 6 bases, leaving 11 bases between them. CDR3 loop: CASSLLGRGDTQYF. Written as DNA, the CDR3 is TGTGCCAGCAGTTTATTGGGGAGGGGGGATACGCAGTATTTT.

This chain links TRBV4-2 with TRBJ2-5; 11 nucleotides agree with TRBD2. The CDR3 covers 18 residues. With V trimmed by 1 base and J by 2 bases, 9 bases remained unmatched. Germline CDR1 reads LGHNA; CDR2 reads YNFKEQ. In DNA, the CDR3 is TGTGCCAGCAGCCAAGGACTAGCGGGATGGGGATTACAAGAGACCCAGTACTTC. As protein: CASSQGLAGWGLQETQYF.

Worth noting for this clone: A junction boundary mismatches the germline segment, possibly from a read error. Different DNA sequences within this sample yield the same CDR3. The chain uses TRBV4-1 and TRBJ2-5, with 11 bases aligning to TRBD1. The CDR3 runs 19 residues. Per germline, CDR1 MGHRA and CDR2 YSYEKL. CDR3 in amino acids: CASSQEGTGGRTRQETQYF. Written as DNA, the CDR3 is TGCGCCAGCAGTCAAGAAGGGACAGGGGGTAGGACTCGACAAGAGACCCAGTACTTC.

The chain joins TRBV7-2 to TRBJ2-1, with TRBD1 matching over 11 bases. Per the germline V gene, CDR1 is SGHTA and CDR2 is FQGNSA. The CDR3 consists of 17 residues. With 6 bases clipped from V and 13 bases from J, the junction kept 20 bases outside the gene matches. CDR3 residues: CASRYSSTGTGGRVQFF. The CDR3 bases are TGTGCCAGCAGATATAGCTCCACCGGGACAGGGGGGAGAGTACAGTTCTTC.

This sequence joins TRBV7-3 and TRBJ2-1, with TRBD1 matching 9 bases. Germline-derived CDR1 and CDR2 are SGHTA and FQGTGA. The CDR3 loop spans 16 amino acids. Trimming at V came to 5 bases and at J to 6 bases, leaving 11 bases not matched to a gene. Here the CDR3 DNA reads TGTGCCAGCAGCCCCGACCGGGACAGGGCGATCAATGAGCAGTTCTTC. Translating it yields CASSPDRDRAINEQFF.

The rearrangement joins TRBV11-3 to TRBJ2-5, with TRBD2 matching over 11 bases. CDR3 length: 17 amino acids. Germline V gene sequence: CDR1 SGHNT, CDR2 YENEEA. Losses at the gene ends were 1 base for V and 5 bases for J; bases not matched to a gene: 9. CDR3 residues: CASSLGGTSGGRETQYF. The DNA for the CDR3 is TGTGCCAGCAGCTTAGGCGGGACTAGCGGCGGTCGGGAGACCCAGTACTTC.

The chain links TRBV11-3 to TRBJ2-7; D is undetermined. Germline CDR1 reads SGHNT; CDR2 reads YENEEA. Trimming pared 0 bases from V and 3 bases from J, leaving 6 bases between. The CDR3 consists of 13 residues. DNA of the CDR3: TGTGCCAGCAGCTTAGATTACGGCTACGAGCAGTACTTC. Translated: CASSLDYGYEQYF.

V gene TRBV6-5 combines with J gene TRBJ1-5, with 9 bases lining up with TRBD1. The germline V gene encodes CDR1 MNHEY and CDR2 SVGAGI. Trimming cost V 7 bases and J 5 bases; bases outside gene matches: 6. The length of the CDR3 is 14 residues. CDR3 residues: CASTARTGDQPQHF. CDR3 bases: TGTGCCAGCACGGCAAGGACAGGGGATCAGCCCCAGCATTTT.

The chain joins TRBV6-5 to TRBJ1-5, with D unresolved. There are 14 residues in the CDR3. From germline, CDR1 is MNHEY and CDR2 SVGAGI. Trimming stripped 2 bases from V and 3 bases from J, with 8 bases between. The DNA of the CDR3 is TGTGCCAGCAGTTACAGGGCCTACAATCAGCCCCAGCATTTT. Translating it yields CASSYRAYNQPQHF.

The chain has TRBV5-4 and TRBJ1-1; D is perhaps TRBD1 (5 bases). The V and J ends lost 0 bases and 1 base respectively, with 10 bases between them. Germline CDR1 is SGHNT and CDR2 is YYREEE (reference sequence). This CDR3 spans 15 amino acids. The CDR3 loop is CASSLVPTENTEAFF. For the CDR3, the DNA is TGTGCCAGCAGCTTGGTGCCGACAGAGAACACTGAAGCTTTCTTT.

The V call is TRBV9, the J call TRBJ2-2; no definite D call. The V gene lost 0 bases and the J gene lost 6 bases, with 9 bases spanning the gap. CDR3 length equals 14 residues. Germline assignment: CDR1 SGDLS and CDR2 YYNGEE. The DNA for the CDR3 is TGTGCCAGCAGCGTAGAAGCCCTTGCCGGGGAGCTGTTTTTT. Translating gives CASSVEALAGELFF.

This clone has just one count. The chain is built from TRBV15 and TRBJ1-2; TRBD1 is a possible D gene (5 bases). CDR1 LNHNV and CDR2 YYDKDF come from the germline V gene (reference sequence). The CDR3 consists of 15 residues. The V end was cut by 5 bases, the J end by 2 bases, with 15 bases between. The CDR3, as DNA: TGTGCCACCAGCGGCAGAACAGGCATCAACTATGGCTACACCTTC. Translating gives CATSGRTGINYGYTF. Combining the CDR3 with reference TRBV15 and TRBJ1-2 gives the whole variable domain DAMVIQNPRYQVTQFGKPVTLSCSQTLNHNVMYWYQQKSSQAPKLLFHYYDKDFNNEADTPDNFQSRRPNTSFCFLDIRSPGLGDTAMYLCATSGRTGINYGYTFGSGTRLTVV.

V is TRBV9 and J is TRBJ1-1, with D unresolved. Germline CDR1 SGDLS, CDR2 YYNGEE. The V end lost 0 bases, the J end lost 0 bases, and 9 bases lay between the germline ends. This CDR3 comprises 15 residues. In nucleotides, the CDR3 is TGTGCCAGCAGCGTAGGTTGGTCCATGAACACTGAAGCTTTCTTT. This sequence encodes CASSVGWSMNTEAFF.

The V and J genes are TRBV9 and TRBJ2-3; D could derive from TRBD1 or TRBD2 (5 bases each). Germline assignment: CDR1 SGDLS and CDR2 YYNGEE. CDR3 size: 14 residues. Trimming shortened V by 0 bases and J by 6 bases, and 11 bases separated the two germline ends. The CDR3 DNA reads as TGTGCCAGCAGCGTAGAGCTAGCAGGGGATACGCAGTATTTT. Its protein is CASSVELAGDTQYF.

The V and J genes are TRBV18 and TRBJ1-4; no reliable D call. Germline assignment: CDR1 KGHSH and CDR2 LQKENI. The CDR3 contains 15 residues. Trimming took 5 bases from V and 1 from J, leaving 11 bases between them. The CDR3 sequence: CASSRSAGTNEKLFF. The CDR3 DNA follows: TGTGCCAGCTCAAGGTCAGCAGGAACTAATGAAAAACTGTTTTTT.

The CDR3 here is CASSEGTGGLQYF. CDR3 DNA sequence: TGTGCCAGCAGTGAGGGGACAGGGGGATTGCAGTACTTC. The chain combines TRBV6-1 with TRBJ2-7; TRBD1 agrees at 11 bases. This CDR3 spans 13 amino acids. V lost 3 bases, J lost 9 bases, and 4 bases stayed unmatched. Per germline, CDR1 MNHNS and CDR2 SASEGT.

This rearrangement joins TRBV19 to TRBJ2-5, with 8 nucleotides matching TRBD2. J lost 3 bases, V lost 5 bases, and 8 bases had no gene match. Germline values: CDR1 LNHDA, CDR2 SQIVND (reference sequence). The CDR3 runs to 15 residues. CDR3 amino acids: CASSPFGTRKETQYF. The CDR3 DNA sequence: TGTGCCAGTAGTCCCTTTGGGACTAGAAAAGAGACCCAGTACTTC.

This clone has just a few counts. The CDR3, as DNA: TGTGCCAGCAGCGTAGGGGCTAGCGGGAGCAATGAGCAGTTCTTC. This translates into CASSVGASGSNEQFF. The rearrangement joins TRBV9 to TRBJ2-1; 10 bases are a match to TRBD2. Germline assignment: CDR1 SGDLS and CDR2 YYNGEE. This CDR3 comprises 15 residues. The J segment lost 6 bases and the V segment lost 0 bases, leaving 3 bases of the junction unmatched.

This clone was detected once. The gene calls are TRBV27 and TRBJ2-5; a possible D gene is TRBD2 (6 bases). This CDR3 has 15 amino acids. Germline V gene data show CDR1 as MNHEY and CDR2 as SMNVEV (reference sequence). V was pared by 4 bases and J by 2 bases, with 14 bases between. CDR3 in DNA: TGTGCCAGCAGTTCCGGGAGCCTGTGGCAAGAGACCCAGTACTTC. This encodes CASSSGSLWQETQYF.

The CDR3 nucleotides read TGCGCCAGCAGCCCGGGCAGCTCCTACGAGCAGTACTTC. As protein: CASSPGSSYEQYF. V usage is TRBV5-1 and J usage is TRBJ2-7; D is undetermined. Trimming removed 4 bases from V and 0 bases from J, with 8 bases in between. CDR1 and CDR2 from the germline V gene are SGHRS and YFSETQ. The CDR3 spans 13 residues.

V and J are TRBV27 and TRBJ1-2; tentatively, D is TRBD1 (6 bases). The CDR3 runs 15 residues. V was cut by 7 bases and J by 1 base, with 16 bases left in between. Germline values: CDR1 MNHEY, CDR2 SMNVEV (reference sequence). This CDR3 is CASTPRTEINYGYTF. The CDR3 nucleotides are TGTGCCAGCACACCCAGGACAGAGATTAACTATGGCTACACCTTC.

The V and J genes are TRBV5-6 and TRBJ2-3; D not resolved. The germline CDR1 and CDR2 sequences are SGHDT and YYEEEE. The CDR3 is made up of 16 amino acids. V lost 1 base to trimming and J lost 3 bases, with 15 bases between them. The CDR3 region is CASSLSLASDTDTQYF. The CDR3 nucleotides are TGTGCCAGCAGCTTGAGCCTCGCATCCGATACAGATACGCAGTATTTT.

This clone was seen a handful of times. The V and J genes are TRBV27 and TRBJ1-2; maybe TRBD1 (5 bases). The germline V gene encodes CDR1 MNHEY and CDR2 SMNVEV (reference sequence). CDR3 length: 11 residues. V gave up 6 bases and J gave up 9 bases, with 11 bases separating them. The CDR3 here is CASRAAGSYTF. The CDR3 bases are TGTGCCAGCAGGGCAGCAGGGAGCTACACCTTC.

The chain joins TRBV4-1 to TRBJ2-1; D uncertain. The CDR3 runs to 13 residues. The germline V and J ends were trimmed by 1 base and 7 bases, with 8 bases remaining between them. From germline, CDR1 is MGHRA and CDR2 YSYEKL. CDR3 sequence: CASSQVSPNEQFF. In DNA form, the CDR3 reads TGCGCCAGCAGCCAAGTTTCGCCAAATGAGCAGTTCTTC.